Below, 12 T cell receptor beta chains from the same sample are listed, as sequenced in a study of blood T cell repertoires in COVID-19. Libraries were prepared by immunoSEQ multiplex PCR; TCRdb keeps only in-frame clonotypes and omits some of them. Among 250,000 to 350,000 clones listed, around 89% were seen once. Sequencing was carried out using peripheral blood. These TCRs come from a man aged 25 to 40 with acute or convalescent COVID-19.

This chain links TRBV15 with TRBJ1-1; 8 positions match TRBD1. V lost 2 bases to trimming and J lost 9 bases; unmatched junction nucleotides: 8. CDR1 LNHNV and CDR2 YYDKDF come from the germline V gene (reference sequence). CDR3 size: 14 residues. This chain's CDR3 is CATSRPGGATQAFF. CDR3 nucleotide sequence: TGTGCCACCAGCAGACCAGGGGGCGCGACTCAAGCTTTCTTT.

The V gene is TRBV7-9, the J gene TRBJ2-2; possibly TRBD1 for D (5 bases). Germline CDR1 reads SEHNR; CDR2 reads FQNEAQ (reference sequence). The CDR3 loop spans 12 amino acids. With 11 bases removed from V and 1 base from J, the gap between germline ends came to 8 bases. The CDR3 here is CAGDRNTGELFF. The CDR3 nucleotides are TGTGCCGGCGACAGGAACACCGGGGAGCTGTTTTTT.

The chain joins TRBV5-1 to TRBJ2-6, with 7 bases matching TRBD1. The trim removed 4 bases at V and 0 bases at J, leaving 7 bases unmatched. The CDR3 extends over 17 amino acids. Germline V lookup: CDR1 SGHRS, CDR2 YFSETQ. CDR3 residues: CASSLGTVYSGANVLTF. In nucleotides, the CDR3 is TGCGCCAGCAGCCTAGGGACAGTCTACTCTGGGGCCAACGTCCTGACTTTC.

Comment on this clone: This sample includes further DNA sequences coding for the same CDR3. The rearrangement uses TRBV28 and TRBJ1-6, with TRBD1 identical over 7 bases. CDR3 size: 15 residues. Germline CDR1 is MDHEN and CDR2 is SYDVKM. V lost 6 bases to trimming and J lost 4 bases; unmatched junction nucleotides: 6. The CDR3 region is CASSPPGQYNSPLHF. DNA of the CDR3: TGTGCCAGCAGCCCCCCGGGACAGTATAATTCACCCCTCCACTTT.

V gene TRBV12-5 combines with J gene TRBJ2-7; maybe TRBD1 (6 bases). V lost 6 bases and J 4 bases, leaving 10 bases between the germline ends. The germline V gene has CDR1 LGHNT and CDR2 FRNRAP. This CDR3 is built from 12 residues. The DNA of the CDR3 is TGTGCTAGTGGACAGGGATTGTACGAGCAGTACTTC. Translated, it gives CASGQGLYEQYF.

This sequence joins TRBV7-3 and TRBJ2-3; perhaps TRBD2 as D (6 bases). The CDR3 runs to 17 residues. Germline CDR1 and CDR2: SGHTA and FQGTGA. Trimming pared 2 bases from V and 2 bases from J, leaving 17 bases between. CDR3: CASSLSGTQIFTDTQYF. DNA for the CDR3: TGTGCCAGCAGCTTATCCGGGACTCAAATCTTCACAGATACGCAGTATTTT.

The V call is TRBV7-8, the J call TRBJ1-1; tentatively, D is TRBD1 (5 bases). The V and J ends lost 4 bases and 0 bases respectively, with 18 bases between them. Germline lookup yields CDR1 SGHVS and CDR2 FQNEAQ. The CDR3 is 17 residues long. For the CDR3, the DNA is TGTGCCAGCAGCTCTAGGGGAATTGGGAATCTGAACACTGAAGCTTTCTTT. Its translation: CASSSRGIGNLNTEAFF. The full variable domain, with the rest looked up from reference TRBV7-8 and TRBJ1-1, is GAGVSQSPRYKVAKRGQDVALRCDPISGHVSLFWYQQALGQGPEFLTYFQNEAQLDKSGLPSDRFFAERPEGSVSTLKIQRTQQEDSAVYLCASSSRGIGNLNTEAFFGQGTRLTVV.

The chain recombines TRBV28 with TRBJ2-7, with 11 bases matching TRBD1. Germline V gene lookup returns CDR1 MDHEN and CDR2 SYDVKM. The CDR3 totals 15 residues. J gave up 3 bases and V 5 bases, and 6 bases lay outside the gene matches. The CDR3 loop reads CASSLGTGGFYEQYF. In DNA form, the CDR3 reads TGTGCCAGCAGTCTTGGGACAGGGGGTTTCTACGAGCAGTACTTC.

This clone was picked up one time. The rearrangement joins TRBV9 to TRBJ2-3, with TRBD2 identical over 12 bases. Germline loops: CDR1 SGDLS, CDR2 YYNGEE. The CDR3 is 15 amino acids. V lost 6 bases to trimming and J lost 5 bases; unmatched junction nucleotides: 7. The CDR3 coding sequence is TGTGCCAGCACCCTCCTAGCGGGAGGGGGAGATACGCAGTATTTT. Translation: CASTLLAGGGDTQYF.

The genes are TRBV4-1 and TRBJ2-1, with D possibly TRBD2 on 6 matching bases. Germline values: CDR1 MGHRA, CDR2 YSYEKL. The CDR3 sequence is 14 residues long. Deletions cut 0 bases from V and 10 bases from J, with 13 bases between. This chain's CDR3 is CASSQDLKGGEQFF. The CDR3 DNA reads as TGCGCCAGCAGCCAAGATCTCAAGGGAGGCGAGCAGTTCTTC.

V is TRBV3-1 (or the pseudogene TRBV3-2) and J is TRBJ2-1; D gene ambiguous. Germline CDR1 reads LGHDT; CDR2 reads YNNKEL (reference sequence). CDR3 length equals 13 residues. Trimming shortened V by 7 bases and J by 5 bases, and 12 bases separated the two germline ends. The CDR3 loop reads CASKRRRDNEQFF. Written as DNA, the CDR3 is TGTGCCAGCAAACGCCGTCGGGACAATGAGCAGTTCTTC.

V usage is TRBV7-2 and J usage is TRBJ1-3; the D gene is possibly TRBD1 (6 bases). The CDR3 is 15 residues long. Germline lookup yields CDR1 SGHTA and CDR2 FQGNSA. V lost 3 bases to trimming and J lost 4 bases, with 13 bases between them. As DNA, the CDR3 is TGTGCCAGCAGCTTTGGCAGGGGATCCGGAAACACCATATATTTT. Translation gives CASSFGRGSGNTIYF.